The source of this T cell receptor (beta chain) is a study of CD8 T cells in Susac syndrome. A quantity of 0.5 to 1 ug RNA underwent reverse transcription using random hexamers. TCRdb recomputed calls from the immunoSEQ multiplex PCR reads with MiXCR, one row per CDR3 protein. Here the sample spans around 300,000 distinct CDR3 sequences, almost 85% being singletons. The ends were cut back, 5 bases at V and 2 bases at J, with 13 bases in the middle. Germline assignment: CDR1 SEHNR and CDR2 FQNEAQ (reference sequence). The CDR3 is made up of 15 amino acids. Sequenced material: CD8+ T cells from PBMCs. This clonotype was obtained from a human donor with multiple sclerosis. This chain joins TRBV7-9 and TRBJ2-4; D may be TRBD1 (6 bases). The CDR3 DNA follows: TGTGCCAGCAGCCCGAAGGGGGACACCAAAAACATTCAGTACTTC. It encodes CASSPKGDTKNIQYF.